Below are 12 T cell receptor beta chains sequenced from a single sample in a study of CD8 T cells in Susac syndrome. Random hexamers primed reverse transcription of about 0.5 to 1 ug RNA. One entry per CDR3 protein, called by TCRdb with MiXCR from the immunoSEQ multiplex PCR reads. The sample records about 160,000 distinct CDR3 sequences, roughly 95% being singletons. Material for sequencing was CD4+ T cells from PBMCs. All receptors derive from a human donor in good health.

The chain links TRBV3-1 to TRBJ2-5; the D is unclear. The CDR3 consists of 11 residues. The ends were cut back, 2 bases at V and 4 bases at J, with 2 bases in the middle. CDR1 LGHDT and CDR2 YNNKEL come from the germline V gene (reference sequence). The CDR3 spells CASSQTETQYF. CDR3 nucleotides: TGTGCCAGCAGCCAAACAGAGACCCAGTACTTC.

The genes are TRBV6-6 and TRBJ2-7; 7 bases match TRBD2. The CDR3 sequence is 13 residues long. V lost 7 bases to trimming and J lost 5 bases; unmatched junction nucleotides: 8. Germline-derived CDR1 and CDR2 are MNHNY and SVGAGI (reference sequence). The CDR3 nucleotides read TGTGCCAGCACCTCGGGGAGGGTGAACGAGCAGTACTTC. Encoded protein: CASTSGRVNEQYF.

V usage is TRBV6-5 and J usage is TRBJ1-2; D might be TRBD1 (6 bases). The germline V gene has CDR1 MNHEY and CDR2 SVGAGI. The V end lost 5 bases, the J end lost 2 bases, and 12 bases lay between the germline ends. The CDR3 runs 14 residues. The CDR3, as DNA: TGTGCCAGCAGTCCACGAGGGGGGAACTATGGCTACACCTTC. This codes for CASSPRGGNYGYTF.

V is TRBV20-1 and J is TRBJ1-1, with TRBD1 matching over 7 bases. Germline V gives CDR1 DFQATT, CDR2 SNEGSKA (reference sequence). V shed 6 bases and J 11 bases; nucleotides not matched to a gene: 15. CDR3 length: 13 residues. The CDR3 sequence: CSADAGGGNPAFF. Written as DNA, the CDR3 is TGCAGTGCGGATGCAGGGGGGGGGAACCCCGCTTTCTTT.

The genes are TRBV3-1 and TRBJ1-6; TRBD1 is a possible D gene (5 bases). This CDR3 spans 15 amino acids. V lost 1 base, J lost 10 bases, and 14 bases lay in between. Looked up from germline, CDR1 is LGHDT and CDR2 is YNNKEL (reference sequence). In nucleotides, the CDR3 is TGTGCCAGCAGCCAAGTGAAGGGGCTCGGCTCACCCCTCCACTTT. This codes for CASSQVKGLGSPLHF.

The chain combines TRBV10-2 with TRBJ1-5; D might be TRBD1 (5 bases). Germline loops: CDR1 WSHSY, CDR2 SAAADI. The CDR3 covers 15 residues. V lost 2 bases to trimming and J lost 3 bases, with 11 bases between them. CDR3 in DNA: TGCGCCAGCAGTGAGCCTGACAGTCACAATCAGCCCCAGCATTTT. Translating it yields CASSEPDSHNQPQHF.

The gene calls are TRBV9 and TRBJ1-2; D call uncertain. The CDR3 spans 14 residues. The germline V gene encodes CDR1 SGDLS and CDR2 YYNGEE. The ends were cut back, 3 bases at V and 8 bases at J, with 17 bases in the middle. The CDR3 region has the DNA TGTGCCAGCAGCGCGCTCCCAGTTTCCCCCGGCTACACCTTC. Its translation is CASSALPVSPGYTF.

This chain joins TRBV20-1 and TRBJ2-3, with D possibly being TRBD2 (6 bases). The CDR3 covers 14 residues. Germline V gene lookup returns CDR1 DFQATT and CDR2 SNEGSKA (reference sequence). V was clipped by 6 bases and J by 7 bases, with 20 bases between them. The CDR3 region has the DNA TGCAGTGCGCTTTCTAGCGACGGCTTGAATACGCAGTATTTT. Protein sequence: CSALSSDGLNTQYF.

This clonotype showed up just once. This chain joins TRBV18 and TRBJ2-5; TRBD1 matches at 7 bases. V lost 0 bases to trimming and J lost 5 bases; unmatched junction nucleotides: 6. Germline assignment: CDR1 KGHSH and CDR2 LQKENI. The CDR3 length is 15 residues. CDR3 loop: CASSPPPTGRETQYF. CDR3 coding DNA: TGTGCCAGCTCACCACCCCCGACAGGGCGTGAGACCCAGTACTTC.

The chain employs TRBV7-2 and TRBJ1-2; 7 nucleotides agree with TRBD1. The CDR3 consists of 15 residues. The germline V gene has CDR1 SGHTA and CDR2 FQGNSA. With 4 bases clipped from V and 8 bases from J, the junction kept 13 bases outside the gene matches. CDR3 in DNA: TGTGCCAGCAGCTCCAGACAGGGCAATCGGGGGGGCTACACCTTC. Residues: CASSSRQGNRGGYTF.

This chain uses TRBV28 with TRBJ2-6; the D gene is possibly TRBD1 (5 bases). CDR1 MDHEN and CDR2 SYDVKM come from the germline V gene. The CDR3 spans 15 residues. The V end was cut by 2 bases, the J end by 3 bases, with 8 bases between. The CDR3 coding sequence is TGTGCCAGCAGTTTAATAGGGGATGGGGCCAACGTCCTGACTTTC. Translating it yields CASSLIGDGANVLTF.

V is TRBV3-1 and J is TRBJ1-2; D gene unclear. CDR1 and CDR2 from the germline V gene are LGHDT and YNNKEL (reference sequence). Trimming took off 1 base at V and 7 bases at J, with 7 bases between the two ends. The CDR3 length is 12 residues. This CDR3 is CASSQGGSGYTF. CDR3 in DNA: TGTGCCAGCAGCCAAGGAGGTAGTGGCTACACCTTC.